This T cell receptor beta chain derives from a study of patients and donors after allogeneic stem cell transplantation. Many counts were recorded for this clonotype. MiXCR was run by TCRdb on the RT-PCR reads, yielding one entry per CDR3 protein. The repertoire consists of hundreds of thousands of distinct CDR3 sequences, with 16% occurring once and the leading ten covering around 7.9%. The sample comprised blood, either unsorted or a sorted T cell fraction (not recorded which). The receptor was isolated from a human donor who was either an allogeneic HSCT recipient or a stem cell or donor lymphocyte infusion donor (not recorded which). It is not recorded whose cells these are; they may come from a transplant donor.

The CDR3 reads CSAPRPGGLEKLFF. CDR3 bases: TGCAGTGCCCCCCGGCCTGGGGGACTCGAAAAACTGTTTTTT. J is TRBJ1-4 and V is TRBV20-1; D is possibly TRBD1 (5 bases). This CDR3 contains 14 residues. Germline V gene sequence: CDR1 DFQATT, CDR2 SNEGSKA (reference sequence). Deletions cut 6 bases from V and 8 bases from J, with 19 bases between.